A selection of T cell receptor beta chains follows, all from one sample in a study of human T cells and chemical hapten exposure. One entry per CDR3 protein, called by TCRdb with MiXCR from the RACE reads. The sample has 60,000 to 90,000 distinct CDR3 sequences; around 9.3% are singletons. Source material: whole blood. Receptors were obtained from a female donor in good health. Some clones in this sample may be carry-over from other donors' samples. The CDR3 runs from the conserved cysteine through the conserved F or W. A D gene is named only where the DNA matches it firmly. Some rows mark clone size as missing; the rest say once, few, many or name a class of expanded clone.

d_gene: -; j_gene: TRBJ1-5; v_gene: TRBV20-1; abundance: many; CDR3aa: CSAIRVLNQPQHF; CDR3nt: TGCAGTGCTATCAGGGTCCTCAATCAGCCCCAGCATTTT
d_gene: TRBD1; j_gene: TRBJ2-1; v_gene: TRBV18; abundance: -; CDR3aa: CASSPMGTGGNEQFF; CDR3nt: TGTGCCAGCTCCCCGATGGGGACAGGGGGCAATGAGCAGTTCTTC
d_gene: -; j_gene: TRBJ2-7; v_gene: TRBV21-1; abundance: many; CDR3aa: CASSKCPMPSLPSSSLVCYEQYF; CDR3nt: TGTGCCAGCAGCAAATGCCCCATGCCCAGCTTGCCGTCCTCTTCTTTGGTGTGCTACGAGCAGTACTTC
d_gene: -; j_gene: TRBJ2-7; v_gene: TRBV27; abundance: -; CDR3aa: CASTSWSGVGVEQYF; CDR3nt: TGTGCCAGCACGTCATGGTCCGGAGTCGGCGTCGAGCAGTACTTC
d_gene: -; j_gene: TRBJ1-4; v_gene: TRBV13; abundance: few; CDR3aa: CASSLGQYEKLFF; CDR3nt: TGTGCCAGCAGCTTGGGACAATATGAAAAACTGTTTTTT
d_gene: -; j_gene: TRBJ1-4; v_gene: TRBV19; abundance: few; CDR3aa: CASSIVPERNEKLFF; CDR3nt: TGTGCCAGTAGTATAGTACCAGAACGTAATGAAAAACTGTTTTTT
d_gene: -; j_gene: TRBJ1-2; v_gene: TRBV12-3/TRBV12-4; abundance: many; CDR3aa: CASSLRIGGLHGYTF; CDR3nt: TGTGCCAGCAGTTTACGTATTGGGGGATTACATGGCTACACCTTC
d_gene: -; j_gene: TRBJ1-4; v_gene: TRBV5-1; abundance: few; CDR3aa: CASSFSTGSDEKLFF; CDR3nt: TGCGCCAGCAGCTTTTCGACAGGTTCGGATGAAAAACTGTTTTTT
d_gene: TRBD1; j_gene: TRBJ1-1; v_gene: TRBV6-2/TRBV6-3; abundance: many; CDR3aa: CASHTDRGWTEAFF; CDR3nt: TGTGCCAGTCATACGGACAGGGGATGGACTGAAGCTTTCTTT
d_gene: -; j_gene: TRBJ2-2; v_gene: TRBV5-1; abundance: few; CDR3aa: CASSPGLPTGELFF; CDR3nt: TGCGCCAGCAGCCCGGGACTGCCGACCGGGGAGCTGTTTTTT
d_gene: -; j_gene: TRBJ1-4; v_gene: TRBV4-3; abundance: -; CDR3aa: CASSQINEKLFF; CDR3nt: TGCGCCAGCAGCCAGATCAATGAAAAACTGTTTTTT
d_gene: TRBD2; j_gene: TRBJ2-3; v_gene: TRBV20-1; abundance: many; CDR3aa: CSAESWTSGGLTDTQYF; CDR3nt: TGCAGTGCCGAATCGTGGACTAGCGGGGGCCTTACAGATACGCAGTATTTT
d_gene: -; j_gene: TRBJ1-5; v_gene: TRBV5-4; abundance: many; CDR3aa: CASSLGGGSNQPQHF; CDR3nt: TGTGCCAGCAGCTTGGGGGGTGGAAGCAATCAGCCCCAGCATTTT
d_gene: TRBD1; j_gene: TRBJ1-1; v_gene: TRBV18; abundance: -; CDR3aa: CASSRLVETGGKAFF; CDR3nt: TGTGCCAGCTCACGCTTAGTTGAGACAGGGGGCAAAGCTTTCTTT
d_gene: -; j_gene: TRBJ1-5; v_gene: TRBV18; abundance: many; CDR3aa: CASSPEFTQPQHF; CDR3nt: TGTGCCAGCTCACCAGAGTTTACTCAGCCCCAGCATTTT
d_gene: TRBD2; j_gene: TRBJ2-3; v_gene: TRBV29-1; abundance: few; CDR3aa: CSNQRGGFSDTQYF; CDR3nt: TGCAGTAATCAGCGGGGGGGCTTTTCGGATACGCAGTATTTT
d_gene: TRBD2; j_gene: TRBJ2-3; v_gene: TRBV6-5; abundance: -; CDR3aa: CASSFGLAQADTQYF; CDR3nt: TGTGCCAGCAGTTTCGGACTAGCCCAGGCAGATACGCAGTATTTT
d_gene: -; j_gene: TRBJ2-5; v_gene: TRBV6-2/TRBV6-3; abundance: many; CDR3aa: CASSPLKKVAGETQYF; CDR3nt: TGTGCCAGCAGTCCCTTAAAGAAAGTCGCAGGAGAGACCCAGTACTTC
d_gene: TRBD2; j_gene: TRBJ2-7; v_gene: TRBV28; abundance: many; CDR3aa: CASSHPAGPTYEQYF; CDR3nt: TGTGCCAGCAGTCATCCAGCGGGGCCCACCTACGAGCAGTACTTC
d_gene: -; j_gene: TRBJ2-3; v_gene: TRBV12-3/TRBV12-4; abundance: many; CDR3aa: CASSYVGAYTDTQYF; CDR3nt: TGTGCCAGCAGTTATGTGGGGGCCTACACAGATACGCAGTATTTT
d_gene: -; j_gene: TRBJ1-1; v_gene: TRBV12-3/TRBV12-4; abundance: -; CDR3aa: CASSLVGVEAFF; CDR3nt: TGTGCCAGCAGTTTAGTGGGGGTTGAAGCTTTCTTT
d_gene: -; j_gene: TRBJ2-7; v_gene: TRBV18; abundance: few; CDR3aa: CASSPPGGSYEQYF; CDR3nt: TGTGCCAGCTCACCACCGGGGGGTAGCTACGAGCAGTACTTC
d_gene: -; j_gene: TRBJ2-3; v_gene: TRBV7-6; abundance: many; CDR3aa: CASSLGQGRGTDTQYF; CDR3nt: TGTGCCAGCAGCTTAGGCCAGGGGCGCGGTACAGATACGCAGTATTTT
d_gene: -; j_gene: TRBJ1-2; v_gene: TRBV12-3/TRBV12-4; abundance: many; CDR3aa: CASSLLYTGYTF; CDR3nt: TGTGCCAGCAGTTTACTGTATACTGGCTACACCTTC
d_gene: TRBD1; j_gene: TRBJ1-2; v_gene: TRBV7-2; abundance: -; CDR3aa: CASSPRDSNYGYTF; CDR3nt: TGTGCCAGCAGCCCCCGGGACAGTAATTATGGCTACACCTTC
d_gene: -; j_gene: TRBJ2-4; v_gene: TRBV29-1; abundance: -; CDR3aa: CSGEVSGILDF; CDR3nt: TGCAGCGGTGAAGTGTCAGGCATCTTGGACTTC
d_gene: -; j_gene: TRBJ2-3; v_gene: TRBV29-1; abundance: many; CDR3aa: CSAEASTDTQYF; CDR3nt: TGCAGCGCCGAGGCGTCGACAGATACGCAGTATTTT
d_gene: -; j_gene: TRBJ1-1; v_gene: TRBV7-2; abundance: many; CDR3aa: CASSLDPGVNTEAFF; CDR3nt: TGTGCCAGCAGCTTAGATCCGGGGGTGAACACTGAAGCTTTCTTT
d_gene: -; j_gene: TRBJ1-5; v_gene: TRBV12-3/TRBV12-4; abundance: few; CDR3aa: CASSPRMGVHQPQHF; CDR3nt: TGTGCCAGCAGCCCCCGGATGGGGGTGCATCAGCCCCAGCATTTT
d_gene: TRBD1; j_gene: TRBJ2-3; v_gene: TRBV4-1; abundance: many; CDR3aa: CASSQSRGRITDTQYF; CDR3nt: TGCGCCAGCAGCCAGTCAAGGGGGCGTATTACGGATACGCAGTATTTT
d_gene: -; j_gene: TRBJ1-1; v_gene: TRBV15; abundance: few; CDR3aa: CATSRVLGSSTEAFF; CDR3nt: TGTGCCACCAGCAGAGTTTTGGGCAGCAGCACTGAAGCTTTCTTT
d_gene: -; j_gene: TRBJ2-3; v_gene: TRBV6-5; abundance: many; CDR3aa: CASSSPPTDTQYF; CDR3nt: TGTGCCAGCAGTTCCCCACCCACAGATACGCAGTATTTT
d_gene: -; j_gene: TRBJ1-2; v_gene: TRBV12-3/TRBV12-4; abundance: many; CDR3aa: CASSQPVGYTF; CDR3nt: TGTGCCAGCAGTCAACCCGTTGGCTACACCTTC
d_gene: -; j_gene: TRBJ2-7; v_gene: TRBV7-2; abundance: many; CDR3aa: CASSLVATTLGYEQYF; CDR3nt: TGTGCCAGCAGCTTAGTGGCCACAACCCTGGGCTACGAGCAGTACTTC
d_gene: -; j_gene: TRBJ1-5; v_gene: TRBV4-1; abundance: many; CDR3aa: CASSQESYSNQPQHF; CDR3nt: TGCGCCAGCAGCCAAGAATCGTATAGCAATCAGCCCCAGCATTTT
d_gene: TRBD1; j_gene: TRBJ2-1; v_gene: TRBV7-3; abundance: many; CDR3aa: CASRGQGNEQFF; CDR3nt: TGTGCCAGCAGGGGACAGGGGAATGAGCAGTTCTTC
d_gene: TRBD1; j_gene: TRBJ1-4; v_gene: TRBV28; abundance: -; CDR3aa: CASSSPGTGYEKLFF; CDR3nt: TGTGCCAGCAGTTCCCCCGGGACAGGTTATGAAAAACTGTTTTTT
d_gene: -; j_gene: TRBJ2-5; v_gene: TRBV7-2; abundance: many; CDR3aa: CASSPWEEETQYF; CDR3nt: TGTGCCAGCAGCCCCTGGGAGGAGGAGACCCAGTACTTC
d_gene: TRBD1; j_gene: TRBJ1-2; v_gene: TRBV12-3/TRBV12-4; abundance: many; CDR3aa: CASSEQGAKIYGYTF; CDR3nt: TGTGCCAGCAGCGAACAGGGGGCCAAAATCTATGGCTACACCTTC
d_gene: -; j_gene: TRBJ1-3; v_gene: TRBV28; abundance: few; CDR3aa: CASSYQGYPGNTIYF; CDR3nt: TGTGCCAGCAGTTATCAGGGCTATCCTGGAAACACCATATATTTT
d_gene: -; j_gene: TRBJ2-3; v_gene: TRBV7-2; abundance: -; CDR3aa: CASSLEPQSTDTQYF; CDR3nt: TGTGCCAGCAGCTTAGAGCCGCAGTCCACAGATACGCAGTATTTT
d_gene: TRBD2; j_gene: TRBJ2-5; v_gene: TRBV7-3; abundance: many; CDR3aa: CASSFSGGNQETQYF; CDR3nt: TGTGCCAGCAGCTTTAGCGGGGGGAACCAAGAGACCCAGTACTTC
d_gene: TRBD2; j_gene: TRBJ2-7; v_gene: TRBV25-1; abundance: many; CDR3aa: CASSETIGGGPSYEQYF; CDR3nt: TGTGCCAGCAGTGAAACTATCGGCGGGGGGCCTTCCTACGAGCAGTACTTC
d_gene: -; j_gene: TRBJ1-5; v_gene: TRBV27; abundance: -; CDR3aa: CASSPWTALSNQPQHF; CDR3nt: TGTGCCAGCAGTCCGTGGACAGCTCTGAGCAATCAGCCCCAGCATTTT
d_gene: TRBD1; j_gene: TRBJ2-1; v_gene: TRBV25-1; abundance: -; CDR3aa: CASRGSEGTVNNEQFF; CDR3nt: TGTGCCAGCAGGGGTTCTGAAGGGACAGTCAACAATGAGCAGTTCTTC
d_gene: -; j_gene: TRBJ1-2; v_gene: TRBV28; abundance: -; CDR3aa: CASRTRSGTSNYGYTF; CDR3nt: TGTGCCAGCAGAACAAGGAGCGGGACCTCTAACTATGGCTACACCTTC
d_gene: -; j_gene: TRBJ2-7; v_gene: TRBV19; abundance: -; CDR3aa: CASSVARRRVYEQYF; CDR3nt: TGTGCCAGTAGTGTCGCCCGCCGGAGGGTCTACGAGCAGTACTTC
d_gene: -; j_gene: TRBJ2-3; v_gene: TRBV18; abundance: many; CDR3aa: CASSPLGGAPGTDTQYF; CDR3nt: TGTGCCAGCTCACCGCTTGGTGGGGCTCCTGGTACAGATACGCAGTATTTT
d_gene: TRBD1; j_gene: TRBJ1-5; v_gene: TRBV7-8; abundance: -; CDR3aa: CASSPRTGDQPQNF; CDR3nt: TGTGCCAGCAGCCCTAGGACAGGGGATCAGCCCCAGAATTTT
d_gene: TRBD1; j_gene: TRBJ1-6; v_gene: TRBV20-1; abundance: many; CDR3aa: CSARDRLRSGNLHF; CDR3nt: TGCAGTGCCAGGGACAGGCTTAGGTCTGGGAACCTCCACTTT
d_gene: -; j_gene: TRBJ1-1; v_gene: TRBV9; abundance: many; CDR3aa: CASSVGGTQGTTEAFF; CDR3nt: TGTGCCAGCAGCGTAGGAGGAACTCAGGGGACCACTGAAGCTTTCTTT
d_gene: TRBD1; j_gene: TRBJ1-5; v_gene: TRBV2; abundance: many; CDR3aa: CASRTGTGRNQPQHF; CDR3nt: TGTGCCAGCAGAACCGGGACAGGGAGGAATCAGCCCCAGCATTTT
d_gene: -; j_gene: TRBJ2-2; v_gene: TRBV27; abundance: few; CDR3aa: CASSFDRVGELFF; CDR3nt: TGTGCCAGCAGTTTTGATCGGGTTGGGGAGCTGTTTTTT
d_gene: TRBD2; j_gene: TRBJ2-2; v_gene: TRBV29-1; abundance: -; CDR3aa: CSVEAGDPNTGELFF; CDR3nt: TGCAGCGTCGAGGCGGGGGACCCGAACACCGGGGAGCTGTTTTTT
d_gene: TRBD1; j_gene: TRBJ1-1; v_gene: TRBV11-3; abundance: -; CDR3aa: CASSSGTGVDTEAFF; CDR3nt: TGTGCCAGCAGCTCTGGGACAGGGGTGGACACTGAAGCTTTCTTT
d_gene: TRBD1; j_gene: TRBJ1-5; v_gene: TRBV28; abundance: -; CDR3aa: CASSPGTGSCYQPQHF; CDR3nt: TGTGCCAGCAGTCCCGGGACAGGAAGTTGTTATCAGCCCCAGCATTTT
d_gene: -; j_gene: TRBJ1-5; v_gene: TRBV5-5; abundance: -; CDR3aa: CASSFNARGGQPQHF; CDR3nt: TGTGCCAGCAGCTTTAATGCCAGGGGTGGTCAGCCCCAGCATTTT
d_gene: -; j_gene: TRBJ1-2; v_gene: TRBV29-1; abundance: many; CDR3aa: CSDSDSPYYGYTF; CDR3nt: TGCAGCGATTCGGACAGCCCCTACTATGGCTACACCTTC
d_gene: TRBD1; j_gene: TRBJ1-2; v_gene: TRBV28; abundance: few; CDR3aa: CASSSIGTGNYGYTF; CDR3nt: TGTGCCAGCAGTTCGATTGGGACAGGGAACTATGGCTACACCTTC